Presented here are 10 T cell receptor beta chains from one specimen sequenced in a study of PD-1 blockade in classical Hodgkin lymphoma (dated by TCRdb to 2018 to 2020). The library was produced with the immunoSEQ multiplex PCR assay. The immuneACCESS repertoire file appears here via TCRdb, limited to in-frame rearrangements. These files lack a portion of the clones; in checked studies, under half of the deficit traces to unresolved V genes, and the cause of the others is not known. Within this sample are just under 40,000 clones, with 77% of them counted one time only. Of the sample, approximately 9.4% falls within the top ten clones. The sample's time point label, decoded: cycle 4 day 1 (C4D1), after six to seven weeks of nivolumab. Every trial patient had relapsed following autologous stem cell transplantation, and prior brentuximab vedotin exposure was what differed among cohorts A, B and C.

Sequenced here: peripheral blood mononuclear cells (PBMCs), sampled before the fourth cycle of nivolumab. The receptors stem from a human donor with classical Hodgkin lymphoma.

This clone was observed a single time. The V gene is TRBV18, the J gene TRBJ2-7; D call uncertain. The CDR3 is 12 residues long. V was trimmed by 3 bases and J by 2 bases, leaving 5 bases between them. Per germline, CDR1 KGHSH and CDR2 LQKENI. DNA of the CDR3: TGTGCCAGCTCACCTGGACCCTACGAGCAGTACTTC. It specifies CASSPGPYEQYF.

The chain couples TRBV4-2 to TRBJ1-4, with TRBD1 identical over 10 bases. V gave up 4 bases and J gave up 7 bases; unmatched junction bases: 12. CDR3 length: 17 residues. In germline, CDR1 is LGHNA, CDR2 YNFKEQ. The CDR3 here is CASSPLRPGTGAEKLFF. Written as DNA, the CDR3 is TGTGCCAGCAGCCCCTTACGTCCCGGGACAGGGGCTGAAAAACTGTTTTTT.

This chain links TRBV11-2 with TRBJ2-1; D possibly matches TRBD1 or TRBD2 (5 bases each). There are 16 residues in the CDR3. Germline CDR1 reads SGHAT; CDR2 reads FQNNGV. Trimming removed 0 bases at V and 5 bases at J, with 14 bases between. CDR3 DNA sequence: TGTGCCAGCAGCTTAGAACGGGGCTGGGGTGACAATGAGCAGTTCTTC. Its protein product is CASSLERGWGDNEQFF.

This clone was seen a few times. V and J are TRBV4-2 and TRBJ2-3, with TRBD2 matching over 9 bases. CDR1 is LGHNA and CDR2 is YNFKEQ in the germline V gene. J gave up 5 bases and V 0 bases, and 9 bases lay outside the gene matches. The CDR3 length is 17 residues. The DNA of the CDR3 is TGTGCCAGCAGCCAAGATCCTGGCGGGGGGGCGGGAGATACGCAGTATTTT. Translation gives CASSQDPGGGAGDTQYF.

The chain couples TRBV18 to TRBJ2-7; D not resolved. Germline CDR1 is KGHSH and CDR2 is LQKENI. The CDR3 loop spans 13 amino acids. Trimming removed 3 bases from V and 7 bases from J, with 13 bases in between. The CDR3 here is CASSPRDWGEQYF. The CDR3 bases are TGTGCCAGCTCACCCCGCGATTGGGGAGAGCAGTACTTC. Full variable domain (outside the CDR3, taken from reference TRBV18 and TRBJ2-7): NAGVMQNPRHLVRRRGQEARLRCSPMKGHSHVYWYRQLPEEGLKFMVYLQKENIIDESGMPKERFSAEFPKEGPSILRIQQVVRGDSAAYFCASSPRDWGEQYFGPGTRLTVT.

This chain joins TRBV30 and TRBJ2-3, with 14 bases identical to TRBD2. With V trimmed by 2 bases and J by 2 bases, 3 bases remained unmatched. Germline V gene sequence: CDR1 GTSNPN, CDR2 SVGIG (reference sequence). The CDR3 length is 16 residues. The CDR3 DNA reads TGTGCCTGGAGTTCGACTAGCGGGGGGGCCACAGATACGCAGTATTTT. Its protein is CAWSSTSGGATDTQYF.

The rearrangement joins TRBV7-2 to TRBJ2-1; D remains ambiguous. CDR1 and CDR2 (germline): SGHTA, FQGNSA. V was cut by 3 bases and J by 4 bases, with 13 bases left in between. The CDR3 loop spans 15 amino acids. CDR3 coding DNA: TGTGCCAGCAGCTTGGCGGCAGGACCGTACAATGAGCAGTTCTTC. This gives the protein CASSLAAGPYNEQFF. Complete variable domain (other parts from reference TRBV7-2 and TRBJ2-1): GAGVSQSPSNKVTEKGKDVELRCDPISGHTALYWYRQSLGQGLEFLIYFQGNSAPDKSGLPSDRFSAERTGGSVSTLTIQRTQQEDSAVYLCASSLAAGPYNEQFFGPGTRLTVL.

This chain connects TRBV6-1 to TRBJ2-7; D is undetermined. Germline CDR1 is MNHNS and CDR2 is SASEGT. Trimming took 3 bases from V and 0 from J, leaving 9 bases between them. This CDR3 has 14 residues. The CDR3 loop is CASSDLGSSYEQYF. CDR3 sequence (DNA): TGTGCCAGCAGTGATCTGGGAAGCTCCTACGAGCAGTACTTC.

The J gene is TRBJ1-6, the V gene TRBV9, with D perhaps TRBD1 (5 bases). V was pared by 4 bases and J by 2 bases, with 10 bases between. Germline-derived CDR1 and CDR2 are SGDLS and YYNGEE. The CDR3 consists of 15 residues. The CDR3 nucleotides read TGTGCCAGCAGCCCACAGGAAACCTATAATTCACCCCTCCACTTT. Protein: CASSPQETYNSPLHF.

CDR3 in amino acids: CASSSGLREEQYF. CDR3 nucleotide sequence: TGCGCCAGCAGCTCGGGCCTCCGGGAAGAGCAGTACTTC. V usage is TRBV5-1 and J usage is TRBJ2-7; TRBD2 might be the D (5 bases). Trimming cost V 3 bases and J 7 bases, with 14 bases left between them. Germline CDR1 is SGHRS and CDR2 is YFSETQ. The CDR3 loop spans 13 amino acids. Using reference TRBV5-1 and TRBJ2-7 for the parts outside the CDR3, the full variable domain is KAGVTQTPRYLIKTRGQQVTLSCSPISGHRSVSWYQQTPGQGLQFLFEYFSETQRNKGNFPGRFSGRQFSNSRSEMNVSTLELGDSALYLCASSSGLREEQYFGPGTRLTVT.